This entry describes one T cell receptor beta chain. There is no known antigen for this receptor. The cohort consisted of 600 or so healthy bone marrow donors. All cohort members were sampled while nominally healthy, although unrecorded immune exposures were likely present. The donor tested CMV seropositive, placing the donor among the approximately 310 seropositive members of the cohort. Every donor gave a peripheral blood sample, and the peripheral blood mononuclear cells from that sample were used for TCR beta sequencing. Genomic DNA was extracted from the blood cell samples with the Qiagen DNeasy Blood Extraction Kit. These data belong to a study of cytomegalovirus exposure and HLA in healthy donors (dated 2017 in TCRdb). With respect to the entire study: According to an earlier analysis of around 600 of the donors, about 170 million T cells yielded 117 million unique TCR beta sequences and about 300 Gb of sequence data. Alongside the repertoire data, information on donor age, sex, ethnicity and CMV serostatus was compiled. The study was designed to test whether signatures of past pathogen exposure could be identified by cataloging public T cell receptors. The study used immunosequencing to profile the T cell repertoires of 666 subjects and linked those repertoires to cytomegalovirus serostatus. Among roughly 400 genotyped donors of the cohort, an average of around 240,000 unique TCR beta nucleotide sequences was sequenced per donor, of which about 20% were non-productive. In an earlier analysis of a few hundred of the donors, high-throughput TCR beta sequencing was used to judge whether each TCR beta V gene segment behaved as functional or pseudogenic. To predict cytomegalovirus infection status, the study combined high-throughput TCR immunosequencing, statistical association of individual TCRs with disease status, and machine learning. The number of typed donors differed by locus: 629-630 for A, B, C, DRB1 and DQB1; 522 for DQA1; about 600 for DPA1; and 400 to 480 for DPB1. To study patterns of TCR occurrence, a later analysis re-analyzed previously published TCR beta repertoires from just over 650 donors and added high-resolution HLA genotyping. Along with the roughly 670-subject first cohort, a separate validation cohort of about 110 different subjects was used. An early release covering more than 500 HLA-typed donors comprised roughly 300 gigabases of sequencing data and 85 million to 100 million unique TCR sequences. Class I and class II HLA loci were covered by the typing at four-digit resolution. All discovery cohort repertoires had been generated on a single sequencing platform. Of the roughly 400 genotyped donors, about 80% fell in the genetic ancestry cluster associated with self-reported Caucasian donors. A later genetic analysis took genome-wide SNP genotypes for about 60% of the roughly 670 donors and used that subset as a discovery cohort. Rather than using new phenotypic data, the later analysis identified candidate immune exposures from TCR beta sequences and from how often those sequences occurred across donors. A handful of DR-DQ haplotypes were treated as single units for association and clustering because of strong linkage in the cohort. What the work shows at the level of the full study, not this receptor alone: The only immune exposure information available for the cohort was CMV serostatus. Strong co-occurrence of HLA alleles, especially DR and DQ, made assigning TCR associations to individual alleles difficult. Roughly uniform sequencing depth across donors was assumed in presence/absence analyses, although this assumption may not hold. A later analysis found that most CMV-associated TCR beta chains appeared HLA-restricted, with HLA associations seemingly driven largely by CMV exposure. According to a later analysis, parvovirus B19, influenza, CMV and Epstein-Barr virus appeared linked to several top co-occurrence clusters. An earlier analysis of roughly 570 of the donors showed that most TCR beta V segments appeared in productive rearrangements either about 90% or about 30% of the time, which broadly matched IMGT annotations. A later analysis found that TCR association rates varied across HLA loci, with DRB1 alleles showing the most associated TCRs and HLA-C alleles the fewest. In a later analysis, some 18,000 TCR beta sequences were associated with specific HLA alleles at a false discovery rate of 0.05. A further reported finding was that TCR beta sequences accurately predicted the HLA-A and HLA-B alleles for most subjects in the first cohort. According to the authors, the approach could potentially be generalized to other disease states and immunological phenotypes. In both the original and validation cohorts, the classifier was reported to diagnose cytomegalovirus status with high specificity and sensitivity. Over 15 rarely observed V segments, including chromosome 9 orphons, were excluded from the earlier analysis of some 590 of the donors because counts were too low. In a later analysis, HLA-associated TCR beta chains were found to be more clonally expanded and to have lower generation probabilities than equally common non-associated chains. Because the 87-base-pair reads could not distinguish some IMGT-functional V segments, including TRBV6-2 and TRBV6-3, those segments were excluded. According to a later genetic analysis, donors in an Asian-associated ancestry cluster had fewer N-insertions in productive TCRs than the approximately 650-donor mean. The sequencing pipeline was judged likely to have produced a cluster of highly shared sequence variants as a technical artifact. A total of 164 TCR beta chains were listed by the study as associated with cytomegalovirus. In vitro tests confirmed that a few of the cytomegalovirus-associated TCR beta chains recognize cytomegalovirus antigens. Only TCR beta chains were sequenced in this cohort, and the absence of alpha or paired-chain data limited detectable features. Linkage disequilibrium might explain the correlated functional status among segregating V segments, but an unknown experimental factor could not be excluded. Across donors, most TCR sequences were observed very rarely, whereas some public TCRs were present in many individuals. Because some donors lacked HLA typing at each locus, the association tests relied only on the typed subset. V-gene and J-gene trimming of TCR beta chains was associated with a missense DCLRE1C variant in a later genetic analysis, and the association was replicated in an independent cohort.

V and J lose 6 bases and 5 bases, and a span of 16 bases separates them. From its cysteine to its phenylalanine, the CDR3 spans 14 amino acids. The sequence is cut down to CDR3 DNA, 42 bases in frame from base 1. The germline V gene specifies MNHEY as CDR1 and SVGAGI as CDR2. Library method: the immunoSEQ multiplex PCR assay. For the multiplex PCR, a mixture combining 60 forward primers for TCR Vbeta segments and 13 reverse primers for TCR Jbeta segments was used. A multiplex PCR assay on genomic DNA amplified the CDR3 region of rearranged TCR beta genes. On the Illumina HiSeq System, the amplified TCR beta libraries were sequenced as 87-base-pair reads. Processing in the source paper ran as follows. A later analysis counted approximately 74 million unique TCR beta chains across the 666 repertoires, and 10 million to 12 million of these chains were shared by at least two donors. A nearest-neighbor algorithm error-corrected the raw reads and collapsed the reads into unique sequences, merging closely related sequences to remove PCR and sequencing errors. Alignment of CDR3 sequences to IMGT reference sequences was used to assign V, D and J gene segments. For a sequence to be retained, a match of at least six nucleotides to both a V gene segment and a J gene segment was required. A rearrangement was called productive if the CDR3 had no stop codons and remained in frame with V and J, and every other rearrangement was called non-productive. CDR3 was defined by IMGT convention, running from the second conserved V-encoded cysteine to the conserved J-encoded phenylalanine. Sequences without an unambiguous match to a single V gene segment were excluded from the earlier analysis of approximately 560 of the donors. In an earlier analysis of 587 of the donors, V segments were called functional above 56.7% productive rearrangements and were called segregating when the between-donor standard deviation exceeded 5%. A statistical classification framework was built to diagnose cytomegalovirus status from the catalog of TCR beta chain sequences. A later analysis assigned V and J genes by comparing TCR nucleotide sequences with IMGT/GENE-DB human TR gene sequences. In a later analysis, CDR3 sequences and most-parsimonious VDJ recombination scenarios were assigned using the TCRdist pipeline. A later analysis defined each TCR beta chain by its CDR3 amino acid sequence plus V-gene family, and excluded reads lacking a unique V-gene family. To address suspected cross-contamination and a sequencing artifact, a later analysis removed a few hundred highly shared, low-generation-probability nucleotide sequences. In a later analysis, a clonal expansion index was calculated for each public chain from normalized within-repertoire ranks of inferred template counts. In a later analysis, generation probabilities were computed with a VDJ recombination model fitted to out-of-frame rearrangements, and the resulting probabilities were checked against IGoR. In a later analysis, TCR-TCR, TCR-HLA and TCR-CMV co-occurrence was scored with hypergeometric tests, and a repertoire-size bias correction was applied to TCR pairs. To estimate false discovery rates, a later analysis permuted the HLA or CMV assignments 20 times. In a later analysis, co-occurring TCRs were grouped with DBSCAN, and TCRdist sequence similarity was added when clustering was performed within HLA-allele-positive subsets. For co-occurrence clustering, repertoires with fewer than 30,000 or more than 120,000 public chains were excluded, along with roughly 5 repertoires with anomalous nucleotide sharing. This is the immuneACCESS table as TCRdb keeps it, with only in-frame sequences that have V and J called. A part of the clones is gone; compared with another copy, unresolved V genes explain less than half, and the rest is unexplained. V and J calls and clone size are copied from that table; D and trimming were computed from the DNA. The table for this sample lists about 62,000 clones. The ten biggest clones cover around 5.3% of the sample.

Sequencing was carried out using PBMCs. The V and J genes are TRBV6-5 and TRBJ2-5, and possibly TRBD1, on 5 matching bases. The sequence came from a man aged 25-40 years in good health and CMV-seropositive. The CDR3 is CASSPNNAGETQYF. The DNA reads TGTGCCAGCAGCCCTAACAACGCAGGGGAGACCCAGTACTTC.